Listed here is a single TCR beta chain. The data stem from a study of blood T cell repertoires in COVID-19. Overall study: There were acute and convalescent COVID-19 samples, and they came from the United States, Italy and Spain. PBMCs, B-cell-depleted T cells, or T cells provided the cDNA or gDNA that made up the material.

In the original processing: Amplified reference gene primers provided the basis for estimating nucleated cell counts. The protocol was immunoSEQ multiplex PCR, while the TCRdb copy is restricted to in-frame clones and leaves out a portion. V, J and clone size are taken as reported in that table, and D and trimming were inferred from the DNA itself. Among roughly 71,000 clones, under 90% were seen once, and the ten largest hold 15% to 20%. This CDR3 is 16 amino acids long. V was trimmed by 8 bases and J by 3 bases, leaving 20 bases between them. The germline V gene has CDR1 SEHNR and CDR2 FQNEAQ (reference sequence).

Sequencing input: peripheral blood. V is TRBV7-9 and J is TRBJ2-1; maybe TRBD2 (6 bases). This TCR was sampled from a man between 65 and 85 years old who had recovered from COVID-19. Written as DNA, the CDR3 is TGTGCCAGCGCTCAGTTACGGGAGAGGTTCTACAATGAGCAGTTCTTC. Translated, it gives CASAQLRERFYNEQFF. The full variable domain, in which reference TRBV7-9 and TRBJ2-1 provide the parts outside the CDR3, is DTGVSQNPRHKITKRGQNVTFRCDPISEHNRLYWYRQTLGQGPEFLTYFQNEAQLEKSRLLSDRFSAERPKGSFSTLEIQRTEQGDSAMYLCASAQLRERFYNEQFFGPGTRLTVL.